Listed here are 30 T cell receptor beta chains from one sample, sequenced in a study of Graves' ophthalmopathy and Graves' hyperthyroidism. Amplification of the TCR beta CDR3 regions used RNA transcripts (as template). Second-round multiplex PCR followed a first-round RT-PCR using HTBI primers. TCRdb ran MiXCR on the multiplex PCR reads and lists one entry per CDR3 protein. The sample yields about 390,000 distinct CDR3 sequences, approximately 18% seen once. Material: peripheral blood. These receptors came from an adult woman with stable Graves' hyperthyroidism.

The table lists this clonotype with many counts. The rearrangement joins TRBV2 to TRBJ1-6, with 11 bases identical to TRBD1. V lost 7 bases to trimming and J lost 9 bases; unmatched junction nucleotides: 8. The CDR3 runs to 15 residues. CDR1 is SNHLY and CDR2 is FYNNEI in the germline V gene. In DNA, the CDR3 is TGTGCCAGCACCCTAACCGGGACAGGGGGTTCACCCCTCCACTTT. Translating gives CASTLTGTGGSPLHF.

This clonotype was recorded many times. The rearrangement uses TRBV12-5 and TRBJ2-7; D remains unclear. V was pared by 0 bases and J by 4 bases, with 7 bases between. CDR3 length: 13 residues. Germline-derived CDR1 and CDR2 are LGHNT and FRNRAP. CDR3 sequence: CASGLVHPYEQYF. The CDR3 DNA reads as TGTGCTAGTGGTTTGGTACATCCGTACGAGCAGTACTTC.

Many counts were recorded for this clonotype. This CDR3 is CASSATLANYGYTF. In DNA form, the CDR3 reads TGTGCCAGCTCAGCGACTTTAGCTAACTATGGCTACACCTTC. The rearrangement links TRBV28 to TRBJ1-2; D ambiguous. Between the trimmed V and J ends, which lost 8 bases and 0 bases, there was a span of 13 bases. The CDR3 is 14 residues long. CDR1 MDHEN and CDR2 SYDVKM come from the germline V gene.

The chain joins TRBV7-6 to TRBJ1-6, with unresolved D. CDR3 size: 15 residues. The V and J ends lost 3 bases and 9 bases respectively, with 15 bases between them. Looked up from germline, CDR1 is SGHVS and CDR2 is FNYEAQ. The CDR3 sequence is CASSFTLLGSSPLHF. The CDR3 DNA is TGTGCCAGCAGCTTTACGCTCCTTGGGTCTTCACCCCTCCACTTT.

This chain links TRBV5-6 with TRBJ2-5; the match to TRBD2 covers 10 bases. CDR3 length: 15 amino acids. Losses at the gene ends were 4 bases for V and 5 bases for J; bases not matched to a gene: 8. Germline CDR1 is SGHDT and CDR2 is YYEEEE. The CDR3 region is CASSKKISGRETQYF. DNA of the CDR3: TGTGCCAGCAGCAAGAAGATTAGCGGGAGGGAGACCCAGTACTTC.

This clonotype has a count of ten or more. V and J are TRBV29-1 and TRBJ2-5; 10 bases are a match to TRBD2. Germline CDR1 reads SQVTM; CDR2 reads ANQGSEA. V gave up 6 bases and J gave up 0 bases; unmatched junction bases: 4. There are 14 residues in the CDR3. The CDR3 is CSVPSGSHQETQYF. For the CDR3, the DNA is TGCAGCGTGCCTAGCGGGAGTCACCAAGAGACCCAGTACTTC.

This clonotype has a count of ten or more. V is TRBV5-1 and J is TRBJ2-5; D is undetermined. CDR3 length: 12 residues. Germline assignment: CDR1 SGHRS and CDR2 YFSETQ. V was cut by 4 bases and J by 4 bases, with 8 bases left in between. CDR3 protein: CASSTEGETQYF. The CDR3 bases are TGCGCCAGCAGCACAGAAGGAGAGACCCAGTACTTC. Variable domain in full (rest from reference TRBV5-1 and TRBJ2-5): KAGVTQTPRYLIKTRGQQVTLSCSPISGHRSVSWYQQTPGQGLQFLFEYFSETQRNKGNFPGRFSGRQFSNSRSEMNVSTLELGDSALYLCASSTEGETQYFGPGTRLLVL.

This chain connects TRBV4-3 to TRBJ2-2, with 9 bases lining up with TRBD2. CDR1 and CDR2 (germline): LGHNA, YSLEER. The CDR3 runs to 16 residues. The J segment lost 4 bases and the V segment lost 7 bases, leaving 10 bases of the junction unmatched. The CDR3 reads CASTQASGTITGELFF. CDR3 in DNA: TGCGCCAGCACCCAGGCTAGCGGGACCATCACCGGGGAGCTGTTTTTT.

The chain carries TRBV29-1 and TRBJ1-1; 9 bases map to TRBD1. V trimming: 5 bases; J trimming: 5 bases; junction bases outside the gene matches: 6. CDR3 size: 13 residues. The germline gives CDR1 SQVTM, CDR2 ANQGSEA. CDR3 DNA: TGCAGCGTTTCCGGGACAGGGAGGACTGAAGCTTTCTTT. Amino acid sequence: CSVSGTGRTEAFF.

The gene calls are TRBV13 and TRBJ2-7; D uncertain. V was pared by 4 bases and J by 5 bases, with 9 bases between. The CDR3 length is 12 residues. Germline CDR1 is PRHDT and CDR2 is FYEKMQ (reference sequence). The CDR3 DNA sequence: TGTGCCAGCAGCTCCTTAGTGGACGAGCAGTACTTC. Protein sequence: CASSSLVDEQYF. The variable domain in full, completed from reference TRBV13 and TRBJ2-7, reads AAGVIQSPRHLIKEKRETATLKCYPIPRHDTVYWYQQGPGQDPQFLISFYEKMQSDKGSIPDRFSAQQFSDYHSELNMSSLELGDSALYFCASSSLVDEQYFGPGTRLTVT.

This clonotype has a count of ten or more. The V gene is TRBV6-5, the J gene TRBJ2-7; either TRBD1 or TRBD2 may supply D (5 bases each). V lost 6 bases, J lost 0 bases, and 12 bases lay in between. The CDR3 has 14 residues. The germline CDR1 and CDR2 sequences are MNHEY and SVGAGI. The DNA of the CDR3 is TGTGCCAGCAGCCGGGACCGAGACTCCTACGAGCAGTACTTC. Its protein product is CASSRDRDSYEQYF.

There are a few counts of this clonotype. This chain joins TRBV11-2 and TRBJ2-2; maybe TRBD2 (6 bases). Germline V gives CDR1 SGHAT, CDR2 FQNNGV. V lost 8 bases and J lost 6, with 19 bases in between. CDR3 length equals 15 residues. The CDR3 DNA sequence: TGTGCCAGCGCCCTATGGAGGGTGGGGGCCGGGGAGCTGTTTTTT. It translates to CASALWRVGAGELFF. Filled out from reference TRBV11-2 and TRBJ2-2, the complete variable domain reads EAGVAQSPRYKIIEKRQSVAFWCNPISGHATLYWYQQILGQGPKLLIQFQNNGVVDDSQLPKDRFSAERLKGVDSTLKIQPAKLEDSAVYLCASALWRVGAGELFFGEGSRLTVL.

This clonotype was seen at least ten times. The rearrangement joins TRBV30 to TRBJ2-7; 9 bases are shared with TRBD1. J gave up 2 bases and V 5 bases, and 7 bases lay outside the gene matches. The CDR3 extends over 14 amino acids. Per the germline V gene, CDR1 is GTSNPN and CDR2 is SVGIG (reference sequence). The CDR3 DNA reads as TGTGCCTGGGCCGGGACAGGGTTAACCTACGAGCAGTACTTC. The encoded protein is CAWAGTGLTYEQYF.

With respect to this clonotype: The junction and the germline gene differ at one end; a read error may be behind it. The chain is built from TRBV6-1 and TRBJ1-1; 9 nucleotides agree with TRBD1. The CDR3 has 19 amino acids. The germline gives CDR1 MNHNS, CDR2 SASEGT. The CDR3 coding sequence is TGTGCCAGCAGTCGAAGGGCGGACAGGGGAAGTGAGGTGAACACTGATGCTTTCTTT. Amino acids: CASSRRADRGSEVNTDAFF.

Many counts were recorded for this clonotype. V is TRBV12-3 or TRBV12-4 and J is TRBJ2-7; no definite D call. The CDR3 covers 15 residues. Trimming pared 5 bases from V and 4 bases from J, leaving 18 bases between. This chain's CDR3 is CASSTSKNYPYEQYF. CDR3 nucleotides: TGTGCCAGCAGTACATCAAAAAATTACCCATACGAGCAGTACTTC.

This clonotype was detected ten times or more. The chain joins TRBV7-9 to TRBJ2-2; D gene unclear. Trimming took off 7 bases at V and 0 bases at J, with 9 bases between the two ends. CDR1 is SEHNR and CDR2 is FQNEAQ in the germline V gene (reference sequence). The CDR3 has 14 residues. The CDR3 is CASTRASNTGELFF. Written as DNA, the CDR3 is TGTGCCAGCACCCGAGCCTCGAACACCGGGGAGCTGTTTTTT. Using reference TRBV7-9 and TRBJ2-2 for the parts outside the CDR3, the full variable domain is DTGVSQNPRHKITKRGQNVTFRCDPISEHNRLYWYRQTLGQGPEFLTYFQNEAQLEKSRLLSDRFSAERPKGSFSTLEIQRTEQGDSAMYLCASTRASNTGELFFGEGSRLTVL.

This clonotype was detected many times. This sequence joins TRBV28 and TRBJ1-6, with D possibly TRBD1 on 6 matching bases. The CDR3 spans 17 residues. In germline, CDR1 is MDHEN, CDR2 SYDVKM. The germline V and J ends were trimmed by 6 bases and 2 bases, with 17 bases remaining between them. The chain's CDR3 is CASSPPTGYPYNSPLHF. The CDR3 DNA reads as TGTGCCAGCAGCCCCCCTACAGGGTACCCCTATAATTCACCCCTCCACTTT.

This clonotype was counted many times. CDR3 sequence reads: CASSYSRGPHYEQYF. In DNA form, the CDR3 reads TGTGCCAGCAGTTACTCGAGGGGGCCCCACTACGAGCAGTACTTC. The chain carries TRBV6-2 or TRBV6-3 and TRBJ2-7; 7 bases line up with TRBD1. The CDR3 is 15 residues long. CDR1 is MNHEY and CDR2 is SVGEGT in the germline V gene. The V segment lost 0 bases and the J segment 3 bases; nucleotides outside the gene matches: 5.

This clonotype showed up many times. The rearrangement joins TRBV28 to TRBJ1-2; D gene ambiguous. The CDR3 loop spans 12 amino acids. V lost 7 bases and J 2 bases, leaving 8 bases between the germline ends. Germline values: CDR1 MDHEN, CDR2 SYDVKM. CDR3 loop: CASTDANYGYTF. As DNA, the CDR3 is TGTGCCAGCACCGACGCAAACTATGGCTACACCTTC.

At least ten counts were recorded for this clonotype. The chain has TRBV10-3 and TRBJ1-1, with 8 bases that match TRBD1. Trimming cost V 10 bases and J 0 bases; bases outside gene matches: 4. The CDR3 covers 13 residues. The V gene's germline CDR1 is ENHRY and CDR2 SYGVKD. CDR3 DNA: TGTGCCACCCAGGGACAGGTGAACACTGAAGCTTTCTTT. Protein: CATQGQVNTEAFF.

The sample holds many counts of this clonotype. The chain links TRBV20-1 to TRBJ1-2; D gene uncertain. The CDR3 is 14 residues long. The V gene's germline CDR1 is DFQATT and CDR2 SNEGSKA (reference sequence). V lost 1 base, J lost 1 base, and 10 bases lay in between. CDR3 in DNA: TGCAGTGCTAGAGGGGTGATAGTTAACTATGGCTACACCTTC. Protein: CSARGVIVNYGYTF.

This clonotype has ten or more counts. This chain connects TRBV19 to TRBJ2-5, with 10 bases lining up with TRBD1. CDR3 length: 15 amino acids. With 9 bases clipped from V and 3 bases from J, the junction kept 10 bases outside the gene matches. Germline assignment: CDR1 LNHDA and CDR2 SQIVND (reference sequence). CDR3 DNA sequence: TGTGCCAGGCTCCGGGACAGGGGTCGGGAAGAGACCCAGTACTTC. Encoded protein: CARLRDRGREETQYF.

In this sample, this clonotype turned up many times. The CDR3 reads CASAPGQGSLYEQYF. CDR3 bases: TGTGCCAGTGCTCCGGGACAGGGCTCCCTTTACGAGCAGTACTTC. This chain links TRBV19 with TRBJ2-7; 9 positions agree with TRBD1. The CDR3 extends over 15 amino acids. The V gene's germline CDR1 is LNHDA and CDR2 SQIVND (reference sequence). Trimming removed 8 bases from V and 4 bases from J; junction bases left unmatched: 12.

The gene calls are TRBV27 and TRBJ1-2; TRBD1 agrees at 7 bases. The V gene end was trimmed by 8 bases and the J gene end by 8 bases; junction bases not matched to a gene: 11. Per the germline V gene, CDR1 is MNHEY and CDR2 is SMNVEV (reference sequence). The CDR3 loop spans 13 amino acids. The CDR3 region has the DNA TGTGCCAGCTCCTGGGCAGGGGGGGGCGGCTACACCTTC. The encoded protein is CASSWAGGGGYTF.

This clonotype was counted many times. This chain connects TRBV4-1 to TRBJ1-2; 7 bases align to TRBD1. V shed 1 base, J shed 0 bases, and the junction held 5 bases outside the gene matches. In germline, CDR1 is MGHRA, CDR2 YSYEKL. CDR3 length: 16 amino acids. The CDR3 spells CASSQGPGGANYGYTF. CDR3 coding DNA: TGCGCCAGCAGCCAAGGTCCAGGGGGAGCTAACTATGGCTACACCTTC.

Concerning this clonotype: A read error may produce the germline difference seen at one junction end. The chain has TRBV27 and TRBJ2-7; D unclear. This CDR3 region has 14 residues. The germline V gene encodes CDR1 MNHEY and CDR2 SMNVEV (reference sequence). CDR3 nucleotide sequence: TGTGCCAGCAGTTTATCCGTGAGATCCTACGATCAGTACTTC. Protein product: CASSLSVRSYDQYF.

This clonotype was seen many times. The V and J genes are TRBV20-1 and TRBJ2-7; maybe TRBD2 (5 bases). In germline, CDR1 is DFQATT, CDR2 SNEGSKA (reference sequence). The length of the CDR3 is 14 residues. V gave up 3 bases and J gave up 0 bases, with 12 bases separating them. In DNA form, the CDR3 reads TGCAGTGCTAGTAGGAGGCAGAGCTCCTACGAGCAGTACTTC. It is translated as CSASRRQSSYEQYF.

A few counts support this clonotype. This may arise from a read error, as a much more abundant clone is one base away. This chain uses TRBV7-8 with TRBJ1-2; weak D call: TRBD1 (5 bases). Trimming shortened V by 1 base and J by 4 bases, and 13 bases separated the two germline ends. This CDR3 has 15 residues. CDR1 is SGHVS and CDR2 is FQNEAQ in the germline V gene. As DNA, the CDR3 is TGTGCCAGCAGCTTAGGGGGAGGCGGGGGCTATGGCTACACCTTC. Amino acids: CASSLGGGGGYGYTF.

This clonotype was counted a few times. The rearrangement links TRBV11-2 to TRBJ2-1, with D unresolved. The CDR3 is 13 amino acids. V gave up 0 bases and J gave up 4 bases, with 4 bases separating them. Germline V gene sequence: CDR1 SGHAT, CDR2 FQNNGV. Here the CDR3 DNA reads TGTGCCAGCAGCTTAGACCGATACAATGAGCAGTTCTTC. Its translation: CASSLDRYNEQFF. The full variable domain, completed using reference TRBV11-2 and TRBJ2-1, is EAGVAQSPRYKIIEKRQSVAFWCNPISGHATLYWYQQILGQGPKLLIQFQNNGVVDDSQLPKDRFSAERLKGVDSTLKIQPAKLEDSAVYLCASSLDRYNEQFFGPGTRLTVL.

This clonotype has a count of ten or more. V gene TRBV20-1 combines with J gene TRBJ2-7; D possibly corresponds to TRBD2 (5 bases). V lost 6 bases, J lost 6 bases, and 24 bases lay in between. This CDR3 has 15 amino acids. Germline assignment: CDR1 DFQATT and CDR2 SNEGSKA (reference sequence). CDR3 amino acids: CSARSHSLTSSEQYF. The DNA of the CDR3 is TGCAGTGCCAGGTCCCATTCACTTACTAGTTCCGAGCAGTACTTC.